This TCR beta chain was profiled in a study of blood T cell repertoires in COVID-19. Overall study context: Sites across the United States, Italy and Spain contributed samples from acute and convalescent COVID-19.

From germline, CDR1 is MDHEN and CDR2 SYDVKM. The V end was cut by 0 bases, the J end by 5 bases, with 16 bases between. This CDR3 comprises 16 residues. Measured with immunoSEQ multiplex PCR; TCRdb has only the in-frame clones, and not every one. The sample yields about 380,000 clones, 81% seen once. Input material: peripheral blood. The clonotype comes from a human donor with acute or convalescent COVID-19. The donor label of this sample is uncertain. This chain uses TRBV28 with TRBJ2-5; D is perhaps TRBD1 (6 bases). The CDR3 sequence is CASSLWDSPGSETQYF. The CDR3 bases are TGTGCCAGCAGTTTATGGGACAGCCCAGGATCGGAGACCCAGTACTTC. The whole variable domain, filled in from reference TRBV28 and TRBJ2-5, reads DVKVTQSSRYLVKRTGEKVFLECVQDMDHENMFWYRQDPGLGLRLIYFSYDVKMKEKGDIPEGYSVSREKKERFSLILESASTNQTSMYLCASSLWDSPGSETQYFGPGTRLLVL.